This T cell receptor beta chain was identified in a study of blood T cell repertoires in COVID-19. In the study overall: Donors in the United States, Italy and Spain gave samples during acute or convalescent COVID-19. The cDNA or gDNA used as material had been derived from T cells, B-cell-depleted T cells, or PBMCs.

Enrolment of Seattle patients took place during active infection, and they were followed longitudinally. Libraries were prepared by immunoSEQ multiplex PCR; TCRdb keeps only in-frame clonotypes and omits some of them. The repertoire includes a few hundred thousand clones, 87% of them detected once, and more than 9% sits in the top ten. After removal of 1 base from V and 4 bases from J, the junction contained 9 bases not matched to a gene. CDR1 MGHRA and CDR2 YSYEKL come from the germline V gene. CDR3 length: 16 residues. Sequencing was carried out using peripheral blood. J is TRBJ1-2 and V is TRBV4-1, with TRBD1 matching 7 bases. The receptor comes from a woman aged 30 to 39 with COVID-19, enrolled during active disease. CDR3 nucleotide sequence: TGCGCCAGCAGCCAAGGACAGGGCCAAACCCCCTATGGCTACACCTTC. This codes for CASSQGQGQTPYGYTF.